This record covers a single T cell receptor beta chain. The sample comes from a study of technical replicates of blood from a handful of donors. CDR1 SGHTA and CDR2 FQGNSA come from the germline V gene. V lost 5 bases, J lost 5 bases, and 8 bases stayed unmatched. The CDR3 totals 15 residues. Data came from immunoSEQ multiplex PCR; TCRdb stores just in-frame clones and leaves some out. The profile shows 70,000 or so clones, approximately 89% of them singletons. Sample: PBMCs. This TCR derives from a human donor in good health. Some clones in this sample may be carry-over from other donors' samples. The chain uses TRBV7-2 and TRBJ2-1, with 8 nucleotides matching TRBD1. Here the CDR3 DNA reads TGTGCCAGCAGCCTCGACAGGGGCGAGCACAATGAGCAGTTCTTC. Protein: CASSLDRGEHNEQFF.